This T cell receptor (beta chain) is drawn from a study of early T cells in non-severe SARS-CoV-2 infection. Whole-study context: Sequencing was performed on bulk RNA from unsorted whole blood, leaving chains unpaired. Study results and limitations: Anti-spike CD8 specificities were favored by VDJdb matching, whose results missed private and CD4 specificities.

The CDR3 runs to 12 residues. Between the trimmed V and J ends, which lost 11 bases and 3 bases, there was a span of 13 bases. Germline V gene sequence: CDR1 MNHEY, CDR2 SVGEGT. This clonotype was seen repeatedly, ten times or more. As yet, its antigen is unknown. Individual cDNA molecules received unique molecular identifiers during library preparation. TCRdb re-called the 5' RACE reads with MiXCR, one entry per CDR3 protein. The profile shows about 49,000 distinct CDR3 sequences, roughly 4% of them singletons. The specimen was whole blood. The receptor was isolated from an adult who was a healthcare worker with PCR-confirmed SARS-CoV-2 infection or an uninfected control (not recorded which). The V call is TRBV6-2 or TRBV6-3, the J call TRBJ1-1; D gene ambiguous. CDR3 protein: CALTGSHTEAFF. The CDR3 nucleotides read TGTGCCCTCACGGGGTCCCACACTGAAGCTTTCTTT.